This T cell receptor (beta chain) was captured by sequencing in a study of T-cell reconstitution after alpha-beta-depleted transplantation in children. Library preparation (for TCRbeta) was performed with unique molecular identifiers. TCRdb re-analysed the PCR reads in MiXCR, keeping a single row per CDR3 protein. The sample yields about 830,000 distinct CDR3 sequences, roughly 15% seen once. This CDR3 is built from 15 residues. CDR1 is MGHRA, CDR2 YSYEKL, per germline. As concerns this clonotype: What it binds is not known. Mismatch with germline at one junction end may stem from a read error.

Study-wide results and limits: The origin of alpha-beta T cells about two months after transplant was reportedly several hundred expanded graft clones. T-cell counts and diversity at one year following transplant were attributed mainly to newly produced T cells. Elevated TCRbeta diversity at day 60 was traced, in some patients, to surviving recipient T cells and thymic progenitors.

This receptor was identified in a male patient between 10 and 17 years old who had a stem cell transplant for acute lymphoblastic leukemia, so the T cells may come from the graft donor. The J gene is TRBJ2-7, the V gene TRBV4-1; 7 bases align to TRBD2. This specimen consisted of PBMCs, mostly from graft donor cells, obtained 360 days after TCRalphabeta/CD19-depleted stem cell transplant. CDR3 loop: CASSQVLGRSSEQYF. CDR3 bases: TGCGCCAGCAGCCAAGTCCTCGGGAGGTCCTCCGAGCAGTACTTC.